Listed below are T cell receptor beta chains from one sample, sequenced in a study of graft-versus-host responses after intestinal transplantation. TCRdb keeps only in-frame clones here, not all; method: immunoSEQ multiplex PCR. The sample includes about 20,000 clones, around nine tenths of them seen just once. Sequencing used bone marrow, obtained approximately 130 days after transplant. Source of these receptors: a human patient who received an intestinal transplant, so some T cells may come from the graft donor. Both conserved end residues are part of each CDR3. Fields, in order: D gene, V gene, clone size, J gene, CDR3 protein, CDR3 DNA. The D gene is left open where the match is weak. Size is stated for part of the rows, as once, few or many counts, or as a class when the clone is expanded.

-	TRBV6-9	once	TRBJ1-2	CASSWTENYGYTF	TGTGCCAGCAGTTGGACAGAGAACTATGGCTACACCTTC
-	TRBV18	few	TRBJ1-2	CASSPEGSSGGYTF	TGTGCCAGCTCACCAGAGGGGTCTTCTGGGGGCTACACCTTC
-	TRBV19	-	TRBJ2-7	CASSIYRQAIYEQYF	TGTGCCAGTAGTATATACCGACAGGCTATCTACGAGCAGTACTTC
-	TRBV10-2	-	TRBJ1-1	CASMGRPNTEAFF	TGCGCCAGCATGGGGCGGCCGAACACTGAAGCTTTCTTT
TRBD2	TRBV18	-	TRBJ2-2	CASSPREGHGGELFF	TGTGCCAGCTCACCCCGGGAGGGCCATGGCGGGGAGCTGTTTTTT
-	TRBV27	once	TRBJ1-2	CASSLGGDGYTF	TGCGCCAGCAGTTTGGGAGGGGATGGCTACACCTTC
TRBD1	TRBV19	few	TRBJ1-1	CASRGTVQGAFF	TGTGCCAGTAGAGGGACAGTCCAGGGAGCTTTCTTT
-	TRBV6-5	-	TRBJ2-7	CASSSFRAKYEQYF	TGTGCCAGCAGTTCGTTTCGGGCGAAGTACGAGCAGTACTTC
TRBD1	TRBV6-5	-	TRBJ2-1	CASRMGTGYNEQFF	TGTGCCAGCCGGATGGGGACAGGCTACAATGAGCAGTTCTTC
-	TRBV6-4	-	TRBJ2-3	CASYARPGSPRDTQYF	TGTGCCAGCTATGCCCGTCCAGGTTCCCCCAGGGATACGCAGTATTTT
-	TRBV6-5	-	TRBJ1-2	CASSYSRGAKGYTF	TGTGCCAGCAGTTACTCGAGGGGGGCAAAGGGCTACACCTTC
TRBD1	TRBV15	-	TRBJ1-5	CATSRGDRGGNQPQHF	TGTGCCACCAGCAGAGGGGACAGGGGTGGCAATCAGCCCCAGCATTTT
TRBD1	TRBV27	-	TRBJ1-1	CASSLQGARAEAFF	TGTGCCAGCAGTTTACAGGGGGCAAGAGCTGAAGCTTTCTTT
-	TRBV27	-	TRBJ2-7	CASTPKAGHYEQYF	TGTGCCAGCACCCCGAAGGCAGGGCATTACGAGCAGTACTTC
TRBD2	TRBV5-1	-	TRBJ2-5	CASSPGGTSETQYF	TGCGCCAGCAGCCCGGGGGGGACCTCAGAGACCCAGTACTTC
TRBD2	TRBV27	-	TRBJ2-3	CASTQWAGVGDTQYF	TGTGCCAGCACCCAATGGGCGGGAGTAGGAGATACGCAGTATTTT
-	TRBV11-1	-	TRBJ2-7	CASSLAGHKSYEQYF	TGTGCCAGCAGCTTAGCAGGACACAAATCCTACGAGCAGTACTTC
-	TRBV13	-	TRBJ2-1	CASSLGSWDEWGNEQFF	TGTGCCAGCAGCTTAGGTTCGTGGGACGAGTGGGGGAATGAGCAGTTCTTC
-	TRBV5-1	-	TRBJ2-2	CASSSRGELFF	TGCGCCAGCAGCTCCCGGGGGGAGCTGTTTTTT
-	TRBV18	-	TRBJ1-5	CASSPGHRNQPQHF	TGTGCCAGCTCACCAGGACACCGCAATCAGCCCCAGCATTTT
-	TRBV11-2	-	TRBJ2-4	CASSSNGLAVAKNIQYF	TGTGCCAGCAGCTCCAATGGTTTAGCGGTAGCCAAAAACATTCAGTACTTC
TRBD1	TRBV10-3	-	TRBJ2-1	CAISRRDSYNEQFF	TGTGCCATCAGCCGTAGGGACAGTTACAATGAGCAGTTCTTC
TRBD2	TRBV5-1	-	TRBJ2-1	CASSPGLGNNEQFF	TGCGCCAGCAGCCCGGGACTAGGGAACAATGAGCAGTTCTTC
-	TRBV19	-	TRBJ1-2	CASRERGGGYTF	TGTGCCAGTAGGGAAAGGGGAGGTGGCTACACCTTC
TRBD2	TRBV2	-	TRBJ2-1	CASSEDPGGAGPSYNEQFF	TGTGCCAGCAGTGAAGACCCCGGAGGAGCGGGACCTTCCTACAATGAGCAGTTCTTC
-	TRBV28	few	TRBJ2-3	CASSFSASQGPTSSPTTDTQYF	TGTGCCAGCAGTTTTTCGGCGTCTCAGGGTCCCACCAGTTCCCCTACCACAGATACGCAGTATTTT
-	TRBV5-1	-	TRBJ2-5	CASSPPAVEETQYF	TGCGCCAGCAGCCCGCCAGCGGTGGAAGAGACCCAGTACTTC
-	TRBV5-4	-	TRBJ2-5	CASSLEETQYF	TGTGCCAGCAGCTTGGAAGAGACCCAGTACTTC
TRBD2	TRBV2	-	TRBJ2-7	CASRGEGGITREQYF	TGTGCCAGCAGAGGGGAGGGCGGGATAACGCGGGAGCAGTACTTC
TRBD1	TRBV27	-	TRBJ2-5	CASRPYTGGGETQYF	TGTGCCAGTAGACCATATACAGGGGGCGGGGAGACCCAGTACTTC
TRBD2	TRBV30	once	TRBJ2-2	CAWNPSGRGFNTGELFF	TGTGCCTGGAATCCTAGCGGGAGGGGTTTCAACACCGGGGAGCTGTTTTTT
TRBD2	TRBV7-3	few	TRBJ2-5	CASSWTSGRETQYF	TGTGCCAGCAGCTGGACTAGCGGGAGAGAGACCCAGTACTTC
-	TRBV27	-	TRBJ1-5	CASSFSGRNQPQHF	TGTGCCAGCAGTTTTTCGGGGCGCAATCAGCCCCAGCATTTT
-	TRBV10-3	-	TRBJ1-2	CAISGVTPNYGYTF	TGTGCCATCAGTGGAGTTACACCTAACTATGGCTACACCTTC
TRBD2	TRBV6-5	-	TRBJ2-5	CATQGLAGVRETQYF	TGTGCCACCCAAGGGCTAGCGGGAGTCAGAGAGACCCAGTACTTC
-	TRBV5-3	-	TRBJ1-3	CARLPRSGNTIYF	TGTGCCAGACTCCCGAGGTCTGGAAACACCATATATTTT
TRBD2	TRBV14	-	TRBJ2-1	CASSQTSGDYNEQFF	TGTGCCAGCAGCCAAACTAGCGGAGACTACAATGAGCAGTTCTTC
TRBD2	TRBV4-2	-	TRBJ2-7	CASSQDSGGAYEQYF	TGTGCCAGCAGCCAAGATAGCGGGGGGGCCTACGAGCAGTACTTC
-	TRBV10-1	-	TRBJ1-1	CASSVTRANTEAFF	TGCGCCAGCAGTGTAACGAGGGCCAACACTGAAGCTTTCTTT
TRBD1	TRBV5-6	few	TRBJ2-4	CASVRQGAPGRIQYF	TGTGCCAGCGTGCGACAGGGGGCCCCCGGGCGGATTCAGTACTTC
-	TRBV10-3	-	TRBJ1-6	CAISESPNTGPSYGSYNSPLHF	TGTGCCATCAGTGAGTCTCCCAACACCGGGCCTTCCTATGGCTCCTATAATTCACCCCTCCACTTT